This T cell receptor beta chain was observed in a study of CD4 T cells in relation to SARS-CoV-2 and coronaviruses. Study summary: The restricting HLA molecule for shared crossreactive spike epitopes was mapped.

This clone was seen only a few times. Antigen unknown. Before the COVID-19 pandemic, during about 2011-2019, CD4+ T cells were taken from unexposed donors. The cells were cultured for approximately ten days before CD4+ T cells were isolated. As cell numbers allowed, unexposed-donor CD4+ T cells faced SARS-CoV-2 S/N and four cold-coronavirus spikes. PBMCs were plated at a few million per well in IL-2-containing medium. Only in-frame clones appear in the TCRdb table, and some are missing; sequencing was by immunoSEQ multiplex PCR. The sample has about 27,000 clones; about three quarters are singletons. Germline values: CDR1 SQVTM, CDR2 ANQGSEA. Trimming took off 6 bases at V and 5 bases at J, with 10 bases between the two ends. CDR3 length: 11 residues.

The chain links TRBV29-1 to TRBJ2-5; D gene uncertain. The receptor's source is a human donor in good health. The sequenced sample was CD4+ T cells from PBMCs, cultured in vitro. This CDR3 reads CSVDPRETQYF. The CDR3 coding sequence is TGCAGCGTAGACCCCCGGGAGACCCAGTACTTC.